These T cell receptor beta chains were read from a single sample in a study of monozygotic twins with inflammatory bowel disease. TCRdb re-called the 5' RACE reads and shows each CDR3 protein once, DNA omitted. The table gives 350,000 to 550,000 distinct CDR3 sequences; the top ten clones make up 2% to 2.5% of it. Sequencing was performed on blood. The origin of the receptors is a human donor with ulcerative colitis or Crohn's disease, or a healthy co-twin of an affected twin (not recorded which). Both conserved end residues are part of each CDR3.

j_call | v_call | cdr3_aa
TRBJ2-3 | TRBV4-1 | CASSQAGTGTYTDTQYF
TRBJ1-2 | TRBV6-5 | CASSYFRTGTYGYTF
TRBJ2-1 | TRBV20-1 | CSAPGLDNEQFF
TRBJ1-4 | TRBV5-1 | CASSPLDGESNEKLFF
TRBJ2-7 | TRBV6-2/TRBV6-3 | CASRSDGQGRSYEQYF
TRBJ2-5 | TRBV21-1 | CASSKGRRLPQETQYF
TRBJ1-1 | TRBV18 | CASSSKQDTEAFF
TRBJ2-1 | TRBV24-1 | CATSDPRGGQYNEQFF
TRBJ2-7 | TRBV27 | CASSLIGAGRQEQYF
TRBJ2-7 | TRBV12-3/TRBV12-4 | CASSPRTGSIYEQYF
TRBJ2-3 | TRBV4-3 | CASSQEPAGGLPDTQYF
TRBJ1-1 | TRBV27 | CASGLLRAATEAFF
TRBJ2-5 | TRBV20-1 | CSASSQETQYF
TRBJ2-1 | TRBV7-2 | CASSSPGLPVGVQFF
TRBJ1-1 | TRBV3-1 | CASSRNTGGAEAFF
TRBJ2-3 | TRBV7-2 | CASSLAGVTDTQYF
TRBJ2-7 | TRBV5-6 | CASTPQGHAYEQYF
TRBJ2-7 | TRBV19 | CASSPRREGTYEQYF
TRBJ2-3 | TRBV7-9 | CASSFGLRDTDTQYF
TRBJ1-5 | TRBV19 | CASSGDSGQPQHF
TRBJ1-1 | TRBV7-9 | CASSPGGRTGGSAFF
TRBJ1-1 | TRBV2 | CASIRAPATEAFF
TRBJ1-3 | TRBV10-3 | CATTQASGNTIYF
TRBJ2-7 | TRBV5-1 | CASRVGTEAYEQYF
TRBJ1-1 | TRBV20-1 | CSARRSTEAFF
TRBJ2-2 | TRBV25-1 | CASSGVFPGELFF